Listed below are T cell receptor beta chains from one sample, sequenced in a study of identical twins. Each CDR3 protein is one row after TCRdb ran MiXCR on the 5' RACE reads. The sample records 460,000 or so distinct CDR3 sequences, 13% to 15% being singletons. This sample was also put to use in a study of yellow fever vaccine responses in identical twins.

Sequencing used CD4+ T cells sorted from blood. The receptor set was obtained from a young woman in good health. CDR3s include the opening cysteine and the closing phenylalanine or tryptophan. Fields, in order: V gene, D gene, CDR3 protein. The D gene is left open where the match is weak.

>TRBV13|TRBD2
CACSLAGGSTLSGANVLTF
>TRBV12-3/TRBV12-4|.
CASSFGLNEQFF
>TRBV6-1|.
CASSEIEAPIYEQYF
>TRBV7-8|.
CASSLEGNSPLHF
>TRBV2|.
CASSGLSNEQFF
>TRBV18|.
CASSPPQRPGETQYF
>TRBV27|.
CASSLRPPRTNPYEQYF
>TRBV12-3/TRBV12-4|.
CASSYAGLPTDTQYF
>TRBV27|TRBD1
CASSLLPGGQRVYNEQFF
>TRBV20-1|.
CSAPGLAPGQTFGELFF
>TRBV19|.
CASLLKRVNEQFF
>TRBV5-6|TRBD2
CASSLRTSGGYNEQFF
>TRBV28|.
CASSVRGRGKTEAFF
>TRBV9|.
CASSVAVGLYEQYF
>TRBV24-1|TRBD1
CATSDPGTDYEQYF
>TRBV14|.
CASSQDRLVNEQFF
>TRBV28|.
CASSTRRVGETQYF
>TRBV11-3|TRBD2
CASSSGLAAEQYF
>TRBV7-2|.
CASSPHQGGKTEAFF
>TRBV21-1|.
CASTGTSEYNEQFF
>TRBV7-2|.
CASSLLHLHTEAFF
>TRBV2|TRBD2
CASRPTSGRFGEQFF
>TRBV6-2/TRBV6-3|.
CASGAGPTYEQYF
>TRBV6-5|.
CASSYKGLDTQYF
>TRBV5-6|.
CASSFPKRDGGLNTLETQYF
>TRBV5-1|TRBD1
CASSPGQITDTQYF
>TRBV12-3/TRBV12-4|TRBD2
CASRPYLAGDEQYF
>TRBV12-3/TRBV12-4|.
CASSYRVANYGYTF
>TRBV7-3|TRBD2
CASSPRLAGARSYNEQFF
>TRBV10-3|.
CAISVSSNEQFF
>TRBV4-1|TRBD2
CASSQAWTSGGNNEQFF
>TRBV5-1|TRBD1
CASRDGQGVSSGTGELFF
>TRBV2|.
CASSRQLNTEAFF
>TRBV28|.
CASSLRISEAFF
>TRBV28|.
CASSTQTVLNTEAFF
>TRBV5-1|.
CASSLSDATNEKLFF
>TRBV4-2|TRBD2
CASSQELREGFRAKNIQYF
>TRBV4-3|TRBD2
CASSQILAPEKGEQYF
>TRBV20-1|.
CSASGLGSTDTQYF
>TRBV4-3|.
CASSQDRFLSSDQETQYF
>TRBV29-1|TRBD1
CSVSGGATGNTIYF
>TRBV4-3|TRBD1
CASSQDGTGNSPLHF
>TRBV27|TRBD1
CASSWADRGFQYF
>TRBV20-1|.
CSASIEQGLTYEQYF
>TRBV11-2|TRBD2
CASSLRFGVAGGLSNEQFF
>TRBV5-1|.
CASSLGSAGPYNEQFF
>TRBV18|TRBD1
CASSLYSGTGVQKEKLFF
>TRBV6-2/TRBV6-3|.
CASAQAVDTQYF
>TRBV12-3/TRBV12-4|TRBD1
CASSLSTGGRRETQYF
>TRBV12-5|.
CASGPDRPGKLFF
>TRBV5-1|.
CASSPIRAVEAFF
>TRBV7-6|TRBD2
CASSALAGGTGSYNEQFF